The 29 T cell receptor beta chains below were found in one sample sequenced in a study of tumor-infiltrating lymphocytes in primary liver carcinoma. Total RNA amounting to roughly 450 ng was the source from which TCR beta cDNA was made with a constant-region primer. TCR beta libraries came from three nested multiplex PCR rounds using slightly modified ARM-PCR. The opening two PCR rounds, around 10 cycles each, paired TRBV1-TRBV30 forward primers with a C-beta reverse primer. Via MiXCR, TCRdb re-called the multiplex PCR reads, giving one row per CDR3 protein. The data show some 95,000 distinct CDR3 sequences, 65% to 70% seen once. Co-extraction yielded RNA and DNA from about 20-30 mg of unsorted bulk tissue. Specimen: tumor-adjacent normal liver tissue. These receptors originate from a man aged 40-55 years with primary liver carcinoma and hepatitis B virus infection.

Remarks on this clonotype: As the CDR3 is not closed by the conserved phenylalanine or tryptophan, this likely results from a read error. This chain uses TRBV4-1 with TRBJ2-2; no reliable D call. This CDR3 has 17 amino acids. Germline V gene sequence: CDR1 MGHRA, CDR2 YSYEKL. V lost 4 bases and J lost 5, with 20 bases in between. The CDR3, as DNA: TGCGCCAGCAGCCGGGGTCCTCTAGTTGAGAAGACCGGGGAGCTGTTTGTT. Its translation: CASSRGPLVEKTGELFV.

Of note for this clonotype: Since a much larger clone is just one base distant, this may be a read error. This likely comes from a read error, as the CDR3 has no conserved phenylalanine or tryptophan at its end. The CDR3 reads CASSQDRVGSNQPQHI. The DNA for the CDR3 is TGTGCCAGCAGTCAGGACAGGGTGGGGAGCAATCAGCCCCAGCATATT. The chain carries TRBV28 and TRBJ1-5; 8 nucleotides align to TRBD1. Germline V gene data show CDR1 as MDHEN and CDR2 as SYDVKM. The CDR3 spans 16 residues. V lost 5 bases to trimming and J lost 1 base; unmatched junction nucleotides: 7.

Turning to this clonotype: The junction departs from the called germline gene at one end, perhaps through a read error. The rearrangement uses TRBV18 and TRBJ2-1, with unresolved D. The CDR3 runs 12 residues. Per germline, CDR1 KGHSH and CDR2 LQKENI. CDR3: CARSPRLDEQFF. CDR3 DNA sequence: TGTGCCAGGTCACCACGGTTAGATGAGCAGTTCTTC.

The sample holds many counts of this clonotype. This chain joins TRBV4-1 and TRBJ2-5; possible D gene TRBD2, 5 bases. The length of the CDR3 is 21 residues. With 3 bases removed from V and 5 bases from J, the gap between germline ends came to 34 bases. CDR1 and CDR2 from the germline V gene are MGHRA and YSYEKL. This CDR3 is CASSQDPPGNSLTSNRETQYF. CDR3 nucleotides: TGCGCCAGCAGCCAGGACCCCCCGGGAAATAGTCTCACCTCCAACCGGGAGACCCAGTACTTC.

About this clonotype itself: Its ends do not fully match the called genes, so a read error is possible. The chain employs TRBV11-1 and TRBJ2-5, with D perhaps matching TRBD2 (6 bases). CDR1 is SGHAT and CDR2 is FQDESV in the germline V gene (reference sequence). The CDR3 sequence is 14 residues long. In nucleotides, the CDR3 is TGTGTCAGCAGCTTCCGCGGCGGGGCGCAAACCCAGTACTTC. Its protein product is CVSSFRGGAQTQYF.

CDR3 in amino acids: CASSLGHTGSYEQYF. CDR3 DNA: TGTGCCAGCAGCTTAGGGCACACAGGCTCCTACGAGCAGTACTTC. The V gene is TRBV7-2, the J gene TRBJ2-7, with D possibly matching TRBD1 (5 bases). The V gene lost 1 base and the J gene lost 0 bases, with 10 bases spanning the gap. Germline CDR1 SGHTA, CDR2 FQGNSA. The CDR3 runs 15 residues.

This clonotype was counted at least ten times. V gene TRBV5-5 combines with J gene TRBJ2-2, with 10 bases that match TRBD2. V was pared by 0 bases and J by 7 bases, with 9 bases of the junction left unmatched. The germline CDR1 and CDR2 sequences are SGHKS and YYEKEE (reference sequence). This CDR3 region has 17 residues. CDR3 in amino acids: CASSLAPSGSGNGELFF. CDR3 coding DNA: TGTGCCAGCAGCTTGGCCCCTAGCGGGAGTGGGAACGGGGAGCTGTTTTTT.

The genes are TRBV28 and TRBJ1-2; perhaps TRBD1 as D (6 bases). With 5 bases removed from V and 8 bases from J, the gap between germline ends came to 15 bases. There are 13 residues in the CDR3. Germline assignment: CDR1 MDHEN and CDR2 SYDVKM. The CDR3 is CASSPSDSRGYTF. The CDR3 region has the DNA TGTGCCAGCAGTCCGTCGGACAGCCGGGGCTACACCTTC.

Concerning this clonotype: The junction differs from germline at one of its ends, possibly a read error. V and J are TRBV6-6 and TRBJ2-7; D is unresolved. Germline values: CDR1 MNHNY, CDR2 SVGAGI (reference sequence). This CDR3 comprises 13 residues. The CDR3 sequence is CASNFGPDYEQYF. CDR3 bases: TGTGCAAGCAATTTCGGACCGGACTACGAGCAGTACTTC.

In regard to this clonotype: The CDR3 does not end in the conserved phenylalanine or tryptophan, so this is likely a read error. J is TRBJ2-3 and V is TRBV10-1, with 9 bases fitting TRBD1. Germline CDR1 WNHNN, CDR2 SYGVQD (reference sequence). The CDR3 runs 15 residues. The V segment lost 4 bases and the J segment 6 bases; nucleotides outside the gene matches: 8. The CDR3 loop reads CASSATGTGTDTQYS. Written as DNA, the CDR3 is TGCGCCAGCAGTGCAACCGGGACAGGGACCGATACGCAGTATTCT.

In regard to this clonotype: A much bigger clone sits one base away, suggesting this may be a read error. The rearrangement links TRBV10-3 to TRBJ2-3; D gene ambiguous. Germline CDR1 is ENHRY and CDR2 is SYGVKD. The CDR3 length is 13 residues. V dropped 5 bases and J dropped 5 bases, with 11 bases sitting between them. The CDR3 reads CAISLSIEDTQYF. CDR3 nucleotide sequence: TGTGCCATCAGTCTTTCGATAGAAGATACGCAGTATTTT.

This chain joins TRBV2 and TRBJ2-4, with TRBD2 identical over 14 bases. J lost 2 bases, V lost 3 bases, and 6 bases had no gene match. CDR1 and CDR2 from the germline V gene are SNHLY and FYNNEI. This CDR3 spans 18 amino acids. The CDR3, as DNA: TGTGCCAGCAGTGAGAGGGGACTAGCGGGAGTCTCCAAAAACATTCAGTACTTC. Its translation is CASSERGLAGVSKNIQYF.

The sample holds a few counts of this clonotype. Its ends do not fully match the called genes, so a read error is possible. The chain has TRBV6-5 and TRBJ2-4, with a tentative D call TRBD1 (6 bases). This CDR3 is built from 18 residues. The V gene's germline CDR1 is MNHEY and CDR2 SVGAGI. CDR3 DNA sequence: TGTGCCAACAGTACTAGTGGGGGCTACCTGGGGGCCAAAAACATTCAGTACTTC. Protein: CANSTSGGYLGAKNIQYF.

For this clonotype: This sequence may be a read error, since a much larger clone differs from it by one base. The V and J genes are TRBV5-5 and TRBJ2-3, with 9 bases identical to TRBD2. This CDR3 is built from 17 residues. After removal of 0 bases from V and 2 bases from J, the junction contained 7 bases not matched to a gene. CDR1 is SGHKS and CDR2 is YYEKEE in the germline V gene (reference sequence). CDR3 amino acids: CASSLAVLAGNTDTQYF. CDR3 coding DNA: TGTGCCAGCAGCTTGGCGGTGCTAGCGGGAAACACAGATACGCAGTATTTT.

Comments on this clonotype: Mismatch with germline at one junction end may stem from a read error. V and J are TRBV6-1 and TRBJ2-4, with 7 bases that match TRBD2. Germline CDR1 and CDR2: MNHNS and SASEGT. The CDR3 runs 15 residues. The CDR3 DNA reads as TGTGCCATCAGCCTCTCTAGGGAGGGCAAAAATATTCAGTACTTC. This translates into CAISLSREGKNIQYF.

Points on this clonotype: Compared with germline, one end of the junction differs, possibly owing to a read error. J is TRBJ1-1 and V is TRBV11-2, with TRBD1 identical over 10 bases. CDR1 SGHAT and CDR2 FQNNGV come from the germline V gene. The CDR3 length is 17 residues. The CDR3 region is CASRHNRDRGMKTEAFF. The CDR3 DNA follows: TGTGCCAGTAGGCACAACCGGGACAGGGGAATGAAGACTGAAGCTTTCTTT.

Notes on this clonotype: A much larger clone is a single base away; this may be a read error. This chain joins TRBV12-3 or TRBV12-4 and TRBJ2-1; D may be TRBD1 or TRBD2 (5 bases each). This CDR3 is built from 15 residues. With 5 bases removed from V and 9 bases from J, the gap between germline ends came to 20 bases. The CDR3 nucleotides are TGTGCCAGCAGTCCCGCCGGCTGGTGGGACGGTGAGCAGTTCTTC. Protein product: CASSPAGWWDGEQFF.

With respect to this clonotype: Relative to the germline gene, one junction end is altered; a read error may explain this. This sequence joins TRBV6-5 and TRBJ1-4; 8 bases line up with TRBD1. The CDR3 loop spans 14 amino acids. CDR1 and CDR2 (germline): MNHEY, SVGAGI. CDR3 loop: CTSSNTGGGEKLLF. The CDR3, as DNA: TGTACCAGCAGTAACACAGGGGGTGGTGAAAAACTGTTATTT.

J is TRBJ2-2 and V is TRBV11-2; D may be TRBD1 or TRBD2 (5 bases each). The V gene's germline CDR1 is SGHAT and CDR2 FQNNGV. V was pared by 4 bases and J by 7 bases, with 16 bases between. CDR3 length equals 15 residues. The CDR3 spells CASSSVRDEVGELFF. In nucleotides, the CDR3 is TGTGCCAGCAGCTCCGTGAGGGACGAAGTCGGGGAGCTGTTTTTT.

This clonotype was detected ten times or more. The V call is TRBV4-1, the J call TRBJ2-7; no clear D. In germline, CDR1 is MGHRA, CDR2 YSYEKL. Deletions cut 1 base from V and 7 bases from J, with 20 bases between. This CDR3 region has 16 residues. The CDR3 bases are TGCGCCAGCAGCCAAGTCCCCGGAGATACCACGCGGGAGCAGTACTTC. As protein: CASSQVPGDTTREQYF.

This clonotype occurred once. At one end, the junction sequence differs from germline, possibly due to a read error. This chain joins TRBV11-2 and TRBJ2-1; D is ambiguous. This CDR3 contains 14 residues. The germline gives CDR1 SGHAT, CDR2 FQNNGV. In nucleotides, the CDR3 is TGTACCAGCAGCCCCCTGACCTACCCCAATGAGCAGTTCTTC. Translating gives CTSSPLTYPNEQFF. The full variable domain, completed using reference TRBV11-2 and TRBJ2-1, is EAGVAQSPRYKIIEKRQSVAFWCNPISGHATLYWYQQILGQGPKLLIQFQNNGVVDDSQLPKDRFSAERLKGVDSTLKIQPAKLEDSAVYLCTSSPLTYPNEQFFGPGTRLTVL.

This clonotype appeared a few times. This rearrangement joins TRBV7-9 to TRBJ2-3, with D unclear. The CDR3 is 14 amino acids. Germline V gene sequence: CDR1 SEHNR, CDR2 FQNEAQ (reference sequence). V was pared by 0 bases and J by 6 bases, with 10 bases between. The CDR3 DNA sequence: TGTGCCAGCAGCTTAGCTGAGAGCTTCGATACGCAGTATTTT. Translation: CASSLAESFDTQYF. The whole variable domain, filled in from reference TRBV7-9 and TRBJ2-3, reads DTGVSQNPRHKITKRGQNVTFRCDPISEHNRLYWYRQTLGQGPEFLTYFQNEAQLEKSRLLSDRFSAERPKGSFSTLEIQRTEQGDSAMYLCASSLAESFDTQYFGPGTRLTVL.

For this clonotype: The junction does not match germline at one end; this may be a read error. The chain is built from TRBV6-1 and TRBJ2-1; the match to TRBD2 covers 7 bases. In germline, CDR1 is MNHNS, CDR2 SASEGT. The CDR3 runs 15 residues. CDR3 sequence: CASSGRTRLADGQFF. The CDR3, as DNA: TGTGCCAGCAGTGGTAGGACAAGACTAGCTGATGGGCAGTTTTTC.

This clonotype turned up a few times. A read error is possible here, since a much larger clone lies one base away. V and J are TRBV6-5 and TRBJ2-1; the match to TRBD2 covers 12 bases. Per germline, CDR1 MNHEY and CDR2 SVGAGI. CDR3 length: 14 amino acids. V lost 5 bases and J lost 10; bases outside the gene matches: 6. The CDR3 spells CASSHRLAGEEQFF. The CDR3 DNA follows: TGTGCCAGCAGTCACCGACTAGCGGGAGAAGAGCAGTTCTTC.

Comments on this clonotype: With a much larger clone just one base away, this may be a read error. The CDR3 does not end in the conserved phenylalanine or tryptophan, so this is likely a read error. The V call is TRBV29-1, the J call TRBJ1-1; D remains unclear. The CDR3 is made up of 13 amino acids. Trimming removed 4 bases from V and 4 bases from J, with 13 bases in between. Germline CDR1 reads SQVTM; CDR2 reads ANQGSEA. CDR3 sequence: CSVGWKGATEAFI. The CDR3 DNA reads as TGCAGCGTTGGTTGGAAGGGTGCCACTGAAGCTTTCATT.

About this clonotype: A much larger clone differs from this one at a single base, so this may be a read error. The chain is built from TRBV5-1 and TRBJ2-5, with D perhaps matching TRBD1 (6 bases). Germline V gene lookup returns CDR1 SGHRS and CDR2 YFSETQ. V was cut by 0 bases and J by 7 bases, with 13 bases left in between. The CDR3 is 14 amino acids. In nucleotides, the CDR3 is TGCGCCAGCAGCTTGGGACAGGCTAAAGGGACCCAGTACTTC. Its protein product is CASSLGQAKGTQYF.

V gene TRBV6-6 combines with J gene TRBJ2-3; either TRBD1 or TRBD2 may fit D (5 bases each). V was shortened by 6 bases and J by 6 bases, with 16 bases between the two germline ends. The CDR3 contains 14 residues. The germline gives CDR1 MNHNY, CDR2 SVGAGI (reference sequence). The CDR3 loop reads CASSSQGRRDTQYF. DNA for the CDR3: TGTGCCAGCAGCTCCCAGGGACGTAGGGATACGCAGTATTTT.

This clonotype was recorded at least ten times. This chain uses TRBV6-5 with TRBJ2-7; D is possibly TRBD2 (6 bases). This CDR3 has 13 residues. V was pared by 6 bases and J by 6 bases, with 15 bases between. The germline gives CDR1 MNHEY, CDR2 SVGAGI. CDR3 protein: CASSLRGGFEQYF. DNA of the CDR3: TGTGCCAGCAGCCTTAGAGGAGGGTTCGAGCAGTACTTC.

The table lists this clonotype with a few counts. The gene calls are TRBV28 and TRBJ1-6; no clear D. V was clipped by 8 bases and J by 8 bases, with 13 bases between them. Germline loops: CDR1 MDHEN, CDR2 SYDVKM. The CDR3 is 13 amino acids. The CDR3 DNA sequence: TGTGCCAGCGGAGGGCCTCCCCATTCACCCCTCCACTTT. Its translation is CASGGPPHSPLHF. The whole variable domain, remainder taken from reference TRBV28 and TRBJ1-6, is DVKVTQSSRYLVKRTGEKVFLECVQDMDHENMFWYRQDPGLGLRLIYFSYDVKMKEKGDIPEGYSVSREKKERFSLILESASTNQTSMYLCASGGPPHSPLHFGNGTRLTVT.